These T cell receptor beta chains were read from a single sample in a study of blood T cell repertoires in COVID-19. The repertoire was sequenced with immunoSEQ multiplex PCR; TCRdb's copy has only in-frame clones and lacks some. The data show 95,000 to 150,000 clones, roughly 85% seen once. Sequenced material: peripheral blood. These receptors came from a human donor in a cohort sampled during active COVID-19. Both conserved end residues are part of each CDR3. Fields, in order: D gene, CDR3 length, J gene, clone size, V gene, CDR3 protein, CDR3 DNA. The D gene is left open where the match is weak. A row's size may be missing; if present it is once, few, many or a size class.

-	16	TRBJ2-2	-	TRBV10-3	CAISEIRGDDTGELFF	TGTGCCATCAGTGAGATCAGGGGCGATGACACCGGGGAGCTGTTTTTT
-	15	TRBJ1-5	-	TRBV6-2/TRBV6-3	CASSYYTGPNQPQHF	TGTGCCAGCAGTTACTATACAGGGCCCAATCAGCCCCAGCATTTT
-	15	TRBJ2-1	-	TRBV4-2	CASSQEGSSYNEQFF	TGTGCCAGCAGCCAAGAGGGGAGCTCCTACAATGAGCAGTTCTTC
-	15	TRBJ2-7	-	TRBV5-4	CASSSRGSPRVRQYF	TGTGCCAGCAGCTCCCGGGGGTCGCCCAGGGTACGGCAGTACTTC
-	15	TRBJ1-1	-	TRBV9	CASSPSGFSNTEAFF	TGTGCCAGCAGCCCGTCCGGGTTTTCTAACACTGAAGCTTTCTTT
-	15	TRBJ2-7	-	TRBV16	CASKKGYSSSYEQYF	TGTGCCAGCAAAAAAGGCTACAGTAGCTCCTACGAGCAGTACTTC
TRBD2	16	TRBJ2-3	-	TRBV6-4	CASSPGTSAFTDTQYF	TGTGCCAGCAGTCCCGGGACTAGCGCCTTCACAGATACGCAGTATTTT
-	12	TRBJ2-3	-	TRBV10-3	CAISDQEDTQYF	TGTGCCATCAGTGACCAGGAAGATACGCAGTATTTT
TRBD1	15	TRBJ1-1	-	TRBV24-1	CATSIGQGPNTEAFF	TGTGCCACCTCAATAGGACAGGGGCCGAACACTGAAGCTTTCTTT
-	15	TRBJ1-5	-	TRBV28	CASSRRGAGWRPQHF	TGTGCCAGCAGCCGACGGGGGGCAGGCTGGAGGCCCCAGCATTTT
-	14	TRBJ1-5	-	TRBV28	CASSLWRVRRPQHF	TGTGCCAGCAGTTTATGGCGGGTCCGTAGGCCCCAGCATTTT
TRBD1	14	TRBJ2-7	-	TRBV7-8	CASSLAGQGYEQYF	TGTGCCAGCAGCTTAGCGGGACAGGGCTACGAGCAGTACTTC
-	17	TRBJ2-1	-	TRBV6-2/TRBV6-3	CASSLPLLRQVHNEQFF	TGTGCCAGCAGTCTACCATTACTCCGTCAGGTCCACAATGAGCAGTTCTTC
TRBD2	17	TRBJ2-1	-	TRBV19	CASSNGLATIFYNEQFF	TGTGCCAGTAGTAACGGACTAGCGACCATCTTCTACAATGAGCAGTTCTTC
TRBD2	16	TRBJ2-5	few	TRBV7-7	CASSLGLAGRTETQYF	TGTGCTAGCAGCTTAGGACTAGCGGGGCGGACGGAGACCCAGTACTTC
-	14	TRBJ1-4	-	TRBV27	CASSSPTLGEKLFF	TGTGCCAGCAGTTCTCCAACGCTCGGGGAAAAACTGTTTTTT
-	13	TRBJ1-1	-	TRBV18	CASSPEGFAEAFF	TGTGCCAGCTCACCGGAGGGCTTCGCTGAAGCTTTCTTT
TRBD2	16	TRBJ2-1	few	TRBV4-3	CASSQDLTGGWYEQFF	TGCGCCAGCAGCCAAGATCTGACGGGAGGGTGGTATGAGCAGTTCTTC
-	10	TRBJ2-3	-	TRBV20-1	CSASGDTQYF	TGCAGTGCTAGCGGGGATACGCAGTATTTT
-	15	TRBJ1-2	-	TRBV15	CATSGWVTGSYGYTF	TGTGCCACCAGCGGGTGGGTAACAGGATCCTATGGCTACACCTTC
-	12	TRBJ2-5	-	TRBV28	CASSTMRETQYF	TGTGCCAGCAGTACGATGAGGGAGACCCAGTACTTC
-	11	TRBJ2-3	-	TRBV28	CASSSVDTQYF	TGTGCCAGCAGTTCCGTAGATACGCAGTATTTT
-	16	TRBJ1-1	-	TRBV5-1	CASSLAVTGGNTEAFF	TGCGCCAGCAGCTTGGCCGTGACAGGCGGGAACACTGAAGCTTTCTTT
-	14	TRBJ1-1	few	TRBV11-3	CASSLGDTALGAFF	TGTGCCAGCAGCTTAGGGGACACCGCCTTGGGAGCTTTCTTT
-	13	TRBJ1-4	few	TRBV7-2	CASSGQPNEKLFF	TGTGCCAGCAGTGGACAGCCTAATGAAAAACTGTTTTTT
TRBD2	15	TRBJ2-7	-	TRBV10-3	CAISEGIAGGIEQYF	TGTGCCATCAGTGAGGGTATAGCGGGAGGAATCGAGCAGTACTTC
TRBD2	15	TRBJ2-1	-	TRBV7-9	CASSWRTSGSVEQFF	TGTGCCAGCAGCTGGCGGACTAGCGGGAGTGTTGAGCAGTTCTTC
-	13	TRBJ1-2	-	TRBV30	CAFGAGVDYGYTF	TGTGCCTTTGGGGCAGGGGTTGACTATGGCTACACCTTC
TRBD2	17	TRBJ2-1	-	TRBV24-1	CATSDGRLAGSYNEQFF	TGTGCCACCAGTGACGGCCGACTAGCGGGTTCCTACAATGAGCAGTTCTTC
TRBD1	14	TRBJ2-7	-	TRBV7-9	CASSFRDRAYEQYF	TGTGCCAGCAGCTTCCGGGACAGGGCCTACGAGCAGTACTTC
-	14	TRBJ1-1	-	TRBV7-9	CASSPRLGYTEAFF	TGTGCCAGCAGCCCCAGGCTTGGGTACACTGAAGCTTTCTTT
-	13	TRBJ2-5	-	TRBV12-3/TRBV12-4	CASSRLQQETQYF	TGTGCCAGCAGCCGACTCCAACAAGAGACCCAGTACTTC
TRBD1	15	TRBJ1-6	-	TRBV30	CAWNQGQGKDSPLHF	TGTGCCTGGAACCAAGGACAGGGAAAAGATTCACCCCTCCACTTT
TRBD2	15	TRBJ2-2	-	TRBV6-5	CASGAGGFGTGELFF	TGTGCCAGCGGGGCGGGGGGATTCGGCACCGGGGAGCTGTTTTTT
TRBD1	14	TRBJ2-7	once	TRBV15	CATSRGQGGYEQYF	TGTGCCACCAGCAGGGGACAGGGTGGCTACGAGCAGTACTTC
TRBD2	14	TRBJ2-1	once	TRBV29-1	CSARTSGSYNEQFF	TGCAGCGCTCGGACTAGCGGGAGCTACAATGAGCAGTTCTTC
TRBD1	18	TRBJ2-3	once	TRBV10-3	CAISHKGSRDRDTDTQYF	TGTGCCATCAGCCATAAAGGAAGCCGGGACAGAGACACAGATACGCAGTATTTT
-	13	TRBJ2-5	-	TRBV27	CASRISGQETQYF	TGTGCCAGCAGAATAAGCGGACAAGAGACCCAGTACTTC
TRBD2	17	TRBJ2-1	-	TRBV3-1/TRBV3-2	CASSQGGRGSSYNEQFF	TGTGCCAGCAGCCAAGGAGGGCGCGGGAGCTCCTACAATGAGCAGTTCTTC
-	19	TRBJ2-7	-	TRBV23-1	CASSPANQVSRCMVHEQYF	TGCGCCAGCAGTCCTGCTAATCAGGTGAGTAGGTGTATGGTCCACGAGCAGTACTTC
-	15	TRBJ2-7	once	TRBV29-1	CSVGPRGGIRDEQYF	TGCAGCGTTGGTCCACGCGGCGGGATAAGGGACGAGCAGTACTTC
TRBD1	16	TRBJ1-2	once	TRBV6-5	CASSYLGQGAGYGYTF	TGTGCCAGCAGTTACTTGGGACAGGGGGCGGGCTATGGCTACACCTTC
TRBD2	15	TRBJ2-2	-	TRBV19	CASSKLAGVAGELFF	TGTGCCAGTAGTAAACTAGCGGGAGTCGCCGGGGAGCTGTTTTTT
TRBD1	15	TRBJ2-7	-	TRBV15	CATSRAGTGAYEQYF	TGTGCCACCAGCAGAGCCGGGACAGGGGCCTACGAGCAGTACTTC
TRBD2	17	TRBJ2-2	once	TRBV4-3	CASSQVLRTSVTGELFF	TGCGCCAGCAGCCAAGTTCTGAGGACTAGCGTGACCGGGGAGCTGTTTTTT
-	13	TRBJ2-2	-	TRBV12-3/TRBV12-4	CASSLIDTGELFF	TGTGCCAGCAGTTTAATAGACACCGGGGAGCTGTTTTTT
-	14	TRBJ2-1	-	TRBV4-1	CASSRPRLRGEQFF	TGCGCCAGCAGCCGACCACGCCTCAGAGGGGAGCAGTTCTTC
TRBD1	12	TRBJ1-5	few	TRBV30	CAWNRGDQPQHF	TGTGCCTGGAACAGGGGGGATCAGCCCCAGCATTTT
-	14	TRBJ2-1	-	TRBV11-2	CASSLVRAGNEQFF	TGTGCCAGCAGCTTAGTTAGGGCGGGCAATGAGCAGTTCTTC
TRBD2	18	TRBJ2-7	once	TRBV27	CASSFGTSGRAVGKEQYF	TGTGCCAGCAGTTTCGGAACTAGCGGGAGGGCGGTTGGAAAGGAGCAGTACTTC
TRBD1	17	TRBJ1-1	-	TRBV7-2	CASSLRLGQGFGTEAFF	TGTGCCAGCAGCCTACGATTGGGACAGGGATTTGGCACTGAAGCTTTCTTT
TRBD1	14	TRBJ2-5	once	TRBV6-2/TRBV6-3	CASSRTGPQETQYF	TGTGCCAGCAGCAGGACAGGGCCCCAAGAGACCCAGTACTTC
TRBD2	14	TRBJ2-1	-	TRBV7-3	CASSPQLAWDEQFF	TGTGCCAGCAGCCCGCAACTAGCGTGGGATGAGCAGTTCTTC
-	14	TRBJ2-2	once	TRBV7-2	CASSSEFNTGELFF	TGTGCCAGCAGCTCGGAGTTTAACACCGGGGAGCTGTTTTTT
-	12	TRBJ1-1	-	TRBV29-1	CSVAGIDTEAFF	TGCAGCGTTGCCGGGATCGACACTGAAGCTTTCTTT
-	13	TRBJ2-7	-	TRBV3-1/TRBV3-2	CASRRRGLGEQYF	TGTGCCAGCAGGCGACGAGGTCTCGGTGAGCAGTACTTC
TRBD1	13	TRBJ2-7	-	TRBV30	CAWSIGQGYEQYF	TGTGCCTGGAGTATCGGACAGGGTTACGAGCAGTACTTC
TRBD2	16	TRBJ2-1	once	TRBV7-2	CASSSTGTSRVDEQFF	TGTGCCAGCAGCTCCACCGGGACTAGTCGAGTCGATGAGCAGTTCTTC
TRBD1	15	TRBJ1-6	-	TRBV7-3	CASSPAGTGGTPLHF	TGTGCCAGCAGCCCCGCCGGGACAGGAGGTACACCCCTCCACTTT
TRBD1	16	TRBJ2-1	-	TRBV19	CASSTLGTGAYNEQFF	TGTGCCAGTAGTACCCTCGGGACAGGGGCCTACAATGAGCAGTTCTTC